Below, 22 T cell receptor beta chains from the same sample are listed, as sequenced in a study of regulatory T cells in long-lasting Graves disease. Stated time point: newly diagnosed GD, antithyroid drugs for less than 3 months. The TCR library was made from RNA extracted from PBMCs. According to the study, TCR beta libraries were built with iRepertoire HTBI primers and CDR3-region Arm-PCR. One entry per CDR3 protein, called by TCRdb with MiXCR from the multiplex PCR reads. The sample lists 200,000 to 250,000 distinct CDR3 sequences; approximately 18% were seen once. Another study also made use of these data, one on T cells in Graves' hyperthyroidism and ophthalmopathy.

The material was peripheral blood mononuclear cells (PBMCs), obtained at new diagnosis, from a patient treated with antithyroid drugs. The receptors derive from a woman between 25 and 40 years old with Graves disease.

This clonotype was seen repeatedly, ten times or more. The chain couples TRBV28 to TRBJ1-6; 8 nucleotides match TRBD1. Germline-derived CDR1 and CDR2 are MDHEN and SYDVKM. J was trimmed by 6 bases and V by 6 bases; bases with no gene match: 10. The length of the CDR3 is 16 residues. The DNA for the CDR3 is TGTGCCAGCAGCCTGGGACAGGTCCTTCCTAATTCACCCCTCCACTTT. Translated, it gives CASSLGQVLPNSPLHF. Full variable domain (outside the CDR3, taken from reference TRBV28 and TRBJ1-6): DVKVTQSSRYLVKRTGEKVFLECVQDMDHENMFWYRQDPGLGLRLIYFSYDVKMKEKGDIPEGYSVSREKKERFSLILESASTNQTSMYLCASSLGQVLPNSPLHFGNGTRLTVT.

This clonotype occurred many times. The chain couples TRBV6-1 to TRBJ1-2, with TRBD1 matching 7 bases. The junction had 6 bases not matched to a gene; V was cut back by 6 bases and J by 8 bases. Germline CDR1 is MNHNS and CDR2 is SASEGT. The CDR3 is made up of 12 amino acids. CDR3 nucleotide sequence: TGTGCCAGCAGCCTACAGGGGAACGGCTACACCTTC. Amino acid sequence: CASSLQGNGYTF.

In this sample, this clonotype turned up many times. CDR3 bases: TGTGCCAGCACCGCTAAGAAGAGGGATCCGACAGGGTCGGGCAATCAGCCCCAGCATTTT. Its translation: CASTAKKRDPTGSGNQPQHF. The J gene is TRBJ1-5, the V gene TRBV6-7, with 7 bases identical to TRBD1. TRBV6-7 is an ORF, and what it does is uncertain. The CDR3 is 20 residues long. V lost 7 bases and J lost 2; bases outside the gene matches: 23.

This clonotype appeared many times. The J gene is TRBJ1-5, the V gene TRBV12-3 or TRBV12-4; D is possibly TRBD1 (6 bases). This CDR3 is built from 13 residues. V was pared by 2 bases and J by 9 bases, with 11 bases between. The CDR3 DNA reads as TGTGCCAGCAGTTTAAGGGGGGTATCGCCCCAGCATTTT. Its protein is CASSLRGVSPQHF.

For this clonotype: This may arise from a read error, as a much more abundant clone is one base away. The chain links TRBV5-6 to TRBJ1-1; 7 bases align to TRBD1. CDR1 and CDR2 from the germline V gene are SGHDT and YYEEEE. This CDR3 comprises 14 residues. The CDR3 spells CASSSRQGRTETFF. As DNA, the CDR3 is TGTGCCAGCAGCTCCCGACAGGGTCGGACTGAAACTTTCTTT.

Ten or more counts support this clonotype. The V gene is TRBV24-1, the J gene TRBJ2-5; tentatively, D is TRBD1 (5 bases). The CDR3 sequence is 15 residues long. Per germline, CDR1 KGHDR and CDR2 SFDVKD. The V and J ends lost 4 bases and 1 base respectively, with 12 bases between them. The CDR3 loop is CATSELQDPQETQYF. The CDR3 region has the DNA TGTGCCACCAGTGAACTACAGGATCCCCAAGAGACCCAGTACTTC.

This clonotype was detected many times. This sequence joins TRBV12-3 or TRBV12-4 and TRBJ1-3, with unresolved D. V was cut by 6 bases and J by 0 bases, with 9 bases left in between. The CDR3 contains 14 residues. In nucleotides, the CDR3 is TGTGCCAGCAGCCCCGCGCCCTCTGGAAACACCATATATTTT. As protein: CASSPAPSGNTIYF.

This clonotype was counted ten times or more. The J gene is TRBJ2-7, the V gene TRBV6-1, with D uncertain. This CDR3 comprises 11 residues. Germline V gene data show CDR1 as MNHNS and CDR2 as SASEGT. V gave up 5 bases and J gave up 4 bases, with 6 bases separating them. For the CDR3, the DNA is TGTGCCAGCAGTCAACCGTACGAGCAGTACTTC. It codes for CASSQPYEQYF.

This clonotype was detected ten times or more. The V and J genes are TRBV20-1 and TRBJ2-7; 8 bases agree with TRBD2. Germline loops: CDR1 DFQATT, CDR2 SNEGSKA (reference sequence). J lost 5 bases, V lost 1 base, and 10 bases had no gene match. There are 15 residues in the CDR3. CDR3 nucleotide sequence: TGCAGTGCTAGAGCGGGTGCGAGCGGGGGACACGAGCAGTACTTC. It is translated as CSARAGASGGHEQYF.

With regard to this clonotype: This probably arose from a read error, given a far larger clone one base away. The V gene is TRBV12-3 or TRBV12-4, the J gene TRBJ2-7; D is perhaps TRBD2 (6 bases). The V gene lost 4 bases and the J gene lost 7 bases, with 29 bases spanning the gap. This CDR3 contains 18 residues. CDR3 bases: TGTGCCAGCAGTTATCGATCCCCCGGGTCATTACGGGGGAATGAGCAGTACTTC. Protein: CASSYRSPGSLRGNEQYF.

This clonotype was seen repeatedly, ten times or more. The genes are TRBV6-7 and TRBJ2-5, with TRBD2 as a possible D gene (5 bases). TRBV6-7 is an open reading frame, and its role is uncertain. CDR3 length: 15 amino acids. The germline V and J ends were trimmed by 0 bases and 2 bases, with 10 bases remaining between them. The DNA of the CDR3 is TGTGCCAGCAGTTACTCTCCACAGCGGCAAGAGACCCAGTACTTC. Translating it yields CASSYSPQRQETQYF.

This clonotype was recorded many times. The chain joins TRBV10-3 to TRBJ2-5; TRBD1 or TRBD2 may be the D gene (5 bases each). CDR3 length equals 14 residues. Deletions cut 6 bases from V and 4 bases from J, with 15 bases between. Germline V gene data show CDR1 as ENHRY and CDR2 as SYGVKD. CDR3 nucleotide sequence: TGTGCCATCAGGGGGACGGGGCAAGGAGAGACCCAGTACTTC. This translates into CAIRGTGQGETQYF.

This sequence joins TRBV5-1 and TRBJ1-4; D is perhaps TRBD1 (5 bases). Germline V CDR1 and CDR2: SGHRS, YFSETQ. The CDR3 sequence is 15 residues long. Deletions cut 0 bases from V and 12 bases from J, with 18 bases between. Here the CDR3 reads CASSLVAAGRAQLFF. In DNA, the CDR3 is TGCGCCAGCAGCTTGGTGGCAGCGGGGCGTGCACAACTGTTTTTT.

This clonotype was found many times. The V gene is TRBV9, the J gene TRBJ1-1; TRBD1 agrees at 9 bases. With 6 bases clipped from V and 1 base from J, the junction kept 4 bases outside the gene matches. Looked up from germline, CDR1 is SGDLS and CDR2 is YYNGEE. There are 14 residues in the CDR3. The CDR3 region has the DNA TGTGCCAGCAAGGGGGACAGGGCGAACACTGAAGCTTTCTTT. Translated: CASKGDRANTEAFF.

This clonotype was recorded many times. The V call is TRBV7-2, the J call TRBJ2-3, with a tentative D call TRBD2 (6 bases). The V and J ends lost 1 base and 7 bases respectively, with 24 bases between them. CDR3 length: 18 residues. Germline CDR1 is SGHTA and CDR2 is FQGNSA. The CDR3 protein is CASSLDGLSGHGRNTQYF. CDR3 coding DNA: TGTGCCAGCAGCTTAGACGGGCTCAGCGGTCATGGGAGGAATACGCAGTATTTT.

The chain is built from TRBV19 and TRBJ1-5; D unclear. There are 13 residues in the CDR3. Per the germline V gene, CDR1 is LNHDA and CDR2 is SQIVND (reference sequence). The germline V and J ends were trimmed by 3 bases and 4 bases, with 7 bases remaining between them. The CDR3 DNA sequence: TGTGCCAGTAGTATCAACCTGAATCAGCCCCAGCATTTT. The encoded protein is CASSINLNQPQHF.

Of note for this clonotype: A far bigger clonotype differs at one base, so this is likely a read error. The chain carries TRBV12-3 or TRBV12-4 and TRBJ2-7; weak D call: TRBD1 (6 bases). The CDR3 contains 14 residues. The chain's CDR3 is CASSGGHQTYGQYF. CDR3 DNA: TGTGCCAGCAGTGGGGGACACCAGACCTACGGGCAGTACTTC.

This clonotype came up many times. The J gene is TRBJ1-3, the V gene TRBV5-1; D uncertain. The CDR3 is made up of 14 amino acids. Germline values: CDR1 SGHRS, CDR2 YFSETQ. V gave up 4 bases and J gave up 0 bases, with 8 bases separating them. In nucleotides, the CDR3 is TGCGCCAGCAGCATAGCAGCCTCTGGAAACACCATATATTTT. Translated, it gives CASSIAASGNTIYF.

This clonotype has at least ten counts. The chain combines TRBV20-1 with TRBJ1-6; D ambiguous. The ends were cut back, 3 bases at V and 7 bases at J, with 16 bases in the middle. CDR3 length: 15 amino acids. Germline V CDR1 and CDR2: DFQATT, SNEGSKA (reference sequence). The DNA of the CDR3 is TGCAGTGCTAGTTCCTTGGGCAGGTCGAATTCACCCCTCCACTTT. This encodes CSASSLGRSNSPLHF.

This clonotype was observed at least ten times. The chain recombines TRBV7-2 with TRBJ2-7, with D perhaps matching TRBD1 or TRBD2 (5 bases each). The length of the CDR3 is 14 residues. Germline V CDR1 and CDR2: SGHTA, FQGNSA. V was cut by 2 bases and J by 3 bases, with 11 bases left in between. The CDR3 loop reads CASSLLGAFYEQYF. CDR3 DNA sequence: TGTGCCAGCAGCTTACTCGGGGCCTTCTACGAGCAGTACTTC.

This clonotype occurred many times. The V gene is TRBV4-1, the J gene TRBJ1-4; no reliable D call. The CDR3 consists of 16 residues. The germline CDR1 and CDR2 sequences are MGHRA and YSYEKL. V lost 0 bases, J lost 4 bases, and 12 bases lay in between. The CDR3 loop is CASSQDPGRGNEKLFF. The CDR3 coding sequence is TGCGCCAGCAGCCAAGATCCCGGACGGGGTAATGAAAAACTGTTTTTT.

The chain recombines TRBV6-5 with TRBJ1-6, with TRBD1 matching over 7 bases. The CDR3 loop spans 15 amino acids. Germline V gene lookup returns CDR1 MNHEY and CDR2 SVGAGI. V was pared by 0 bases and J by 6 bases, with 2 bases of the junction left unmatched. CDR3 sequence (DNA): TGTGCCAGCAGTTACTCGAGGGACAGTAATTCACCCCTCCACTTT. Translating it yields CASSYSRDSNSPLHF.